The 7 T cell receptor beta chains reported below all come from one sample, sequenced in a study of response to subunit inactivated influenza vaccine. TCRdb used MiXCR to reprocess the RT-PCR reads, holding one entry per CDR3 protein. Seen here are hundreds of thousands of distinct CDR3 sequences, 11% observed once, and the top ten hold approximately 12%. This specimen consisted of PBMCs from blood, obtained about 40 days after vaccination. The receptors come from a man aged 50 or older who received an inactivated influenza vaccine.

This rearrangement joins TRBV6-5 to TRBJ2-3, with TRBD2 as a possible D gene (7 bases). The V end lost 0 bases, the J end lost 0 bases, and 13 bases lay between the germline ends. This CDR3 spans 17 amino acids. In germline, CDR1 is MNHEY, CDR2 SVGAGI. The CDR3: CASSYSSRGGSTDTQYF. The CDR3 region has the DNA TGTGCCAGCAGTTACTCGAGTAGGGGGGGGAGCACAGATACGCAGTATTTT.

At least ten counts were recorded for this clonotype. This chain joins TRBV5-1 and TRBJ2-4; maybe TRBD1 (6 bases). The CDR3 is 14 residues long. Germline loops: CDR1 SGHRS, CDR2 YFSETQ. The V end was cut by 1 base, the J end by 5 bases, with 10 bases between. CDR3 protein: CASSLSQGQNIQYF. The CDR3 DNA sequence: TGCGCCAGCAGCTTGAGTCAGGGGCAAAACATTCAGTACTTC.

The chain carries TRBV7-6 and TRBJ2-5, with 8 bases fitting TRBD2. This CDR3 comprises 16 residues. From germline, CDR1 is SGHVS and CDR2 FNYEAQ. V shed 5 bases, J shed 3 bases, and the junction held 11 bases outside the gene matches. This CDR3 is CASSPPGAGGKETQYF. Here the CDR3 DNA reads TGTGCCAGCAGCCCCCCCGGTGCGGGGGGCAAAGAGACCCAGTACTTC.

This clonotype has a handful of counts. The chain is built from TRBV6-1 and TRBJ2-1; 8 bases fit TRBD2. The V and J ends lost 11 bases and 4 bases, in that order; junction bases with no gene match: 7. Germline assignment: CDR1 MNHNS and CDR2 SASEGT. This CDR3 contains 13 residues. The CDR3: CAGQTSAYNEQFF. CDR3 nucleotide sequence: TGTGCCGGACAGACTAGCGCGTACAATGAGCAGTTCTTC.

This rearrangement joins TRBV28 to TRBJ2-7; TRBD2 matches 7 bases. Germline V gene lookup returns CDR1 MDHEN and CDR2 SYDVKM. This CDR3 comprises 13 residues. Germline trimming cut 8 bases from V and 0 bases from J; bases unmatched to any gene: 4. CDR3 sequence (DNA): TGTGCCAGCTGTCTAGCGGCCTCCTACGAGCAGTACTTC. Protein sequence: CASCLAASYEQYF. The whole variable domain, filled in from reference TRBV28 and TRBJ2-7, reads DVKVTQSSRYLVKRTGEKVFLECVQDMDHENMFWYRQDPGLGLRLIYFSYDVKMKEKGDIPEGYSVSREKKERFSLILESASTNQTSMYLCASCLAASYEQYFGPGTRLTVT.

The chain is built from TRBV20-1 and TRBJ1-5; D may be TRBD1 (5 bases). The CDR3 sequence is 14 residues long. Trimming left V 6 bases short and J 3 bases short, with 15 bases between. Germline assignment: CDR1 DFQATT and CDR2 SNEGSKA (reference sequence). The CDR3 coding sequence is TGCAGTGCCTTAGACAGAGAGTTCAATCAGCCCCAGCATTTT. This gives the protein CSALDREFNQPQHF.

Only a few counts were recorded for this clonotype. The rearrangement joins TRBV28 to TRBJ2-7, with TRBD2 matching 9 bases. Germline CDR1 MDHEN, CDR2 SYDVKM. The V gene end was trimmed by 7 bases and the J gene end by 2 bases; junction bases not matched to a gene: 6. The CDR3 has 14 residues. CDR3 amino acids: CASIESSGTYEQYF. CDR3 bases: TGTGCCAGCATCGAGTCTAGCGGGACCTACGAGCAGTACTTC.